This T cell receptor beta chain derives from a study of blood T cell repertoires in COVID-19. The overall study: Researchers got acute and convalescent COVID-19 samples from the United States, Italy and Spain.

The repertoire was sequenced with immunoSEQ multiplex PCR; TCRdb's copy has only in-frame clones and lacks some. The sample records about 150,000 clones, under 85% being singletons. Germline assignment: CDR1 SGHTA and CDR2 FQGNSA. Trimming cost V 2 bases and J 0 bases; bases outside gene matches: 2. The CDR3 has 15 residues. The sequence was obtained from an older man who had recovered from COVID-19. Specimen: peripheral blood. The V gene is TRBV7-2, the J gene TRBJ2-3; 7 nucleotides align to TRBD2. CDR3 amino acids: CASSLLAASTDTQYF. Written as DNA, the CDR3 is TGTGCCAGCAGCTTACTAGCGGCCAGCACAGATACGCAGTATTTT.